What follows are 15 T cell receptor beta chains derived from one specimen sequenced in a study of blood T cell repertoires in COVID-19. The data were produced by immunoSEQ multiplex PCR, yet TCRdb's version contains in-frame clones alone and is incomplete. The sample yields about 140,000 clones, 85% seen once. Sequencing was carried out using peripheral blood. The source of these receptors is a man aged 50 or older with acute or convalescent COVID-19.

J is TRBJ2-3 and V is TRBV5-6, with 8 bases lining up with TRBD2. The CDR3 contains 16 residues. From germline, CDR1 is SGHDT and CDR2 YYEEEE. With 2 bases clipped from V and 0 bases from J, the junction kept 5 bases outside the gene matches. The DNA of the CDR3 is TGTGCCAGCAGCTTCGGGGGGGTGCCTAGCACAGATACGCAGTATTTT. It is translated as CASSFGGVPSTDTQYF. Combining the CDR3 with reference TRBV5-6 and TRBJ2-3 gives the whole variable domain DAGVTQSPTHLIKTRGQQVTLRCSPKSGHDTVSWYQQALGQGPQFIFQYYEEEERQRGNFPDRFSGHQFPNYSSELNVNALLLGDSALYLCASSFGGVPSTDTQYFGPGTRLTVL.

This chain links TRBV5-1 with TRBJ2-7, with a tentative D call TRBD1 (5 bases). The CDR3 spans 14 residues. The germline V gene has CDR1 SGHRS and CDR2 YFSETQ. V lost 0 bases and J 0 bases, leaving 7 bases between the germline ends. The DNA of the CDR3 is TGCGCCAGCAGCTTGGCCGACAGCTCCTACGAGCAGTACTTC. This translates into CASSLADSSYEQYF. The full variable domain, with the rest looked up from reference TRBV5-1 and TRBJ2-7, is KAGVTQTPRYLIKTRGQQVTLSCSPISGHRSVSWYQQTPGQGLQFLFEYFSETQRNKGNFPGRFSGRQFSNSRSEMNVSTLELGDSALYLCASSLADSSYEQYFGPGTRLTVT.

V gene TRBV19 combines with J gene TRBJ1-2, with 7 bases matching TRBD1. V was pared by 5 bases and J by 4 bases, with 7 bases of the junction left unmatched. Looked up from germline, CDR1 is LNHDA and CDR2 is SQIVND (reference sequence). This CDR3 is 14 amino acids long. This CDR3 reads CASSVTGTAYGYTF. The CDR3 nucleotides read TGTGCCAGTAGTGTCACCGGGACAGCCTATGGCTACACCTTC.

This chain joins TRBV4-1 and TRBJ1-6; D gene uncertain. V dropped 2 bases and J dropped 4 bases, with 15 bases sitting between them. Germline V gives CDR1 MGHRA, CDR2 YSYEKL. This CDR3 has 17 residues. The CDR3 region has the DNA TGCGCCAGCAGCCAATCCCACCGGGAAGAATATAATTCACCCCTCCACTTT. As protein: CASSQSHREEYNSPLHF.

The rearrangement joins TRBV11-3 to TRBJ2-5; TRBD2 agrees at 13 bases. V was pared by 1 base and J by 4 bases, with 3 bases of the junction left unmatched. Germline assignment: CDR1 SGHNT and CDR2 YENEEA. The CDR3 extends over 16 amino acids. The CDR3 nucleotides are TGTGCCAGCAGCTTAGGGAGGACTAGCGGGGGAGAGACCCAGTACTTC. This gives the protein CASSLGRTSGGETQYF.

V gene TRBV29-1 combines with J gene TRBJ2-1; a weak D match, TRBD1 (7 bases). CDR3 length equals 16 residues. In germline, CDR1 is SQVTM, CDR2 ANQGSEA. The V and J ends lost 1 base and 2 bases respectively, with 15 bases between them. The CDR3 nucleotides are TGCAGCGTTGAAGGGAGGAGGGGGCTACCCTACAATGAGCAGTTCTTC. This encodes CSVEGRRGLPYNEQFF.

The V call is TRBV5-1, the J call TRBJ2-3, with 8 bases aligning to TRBD1. CDR3 size: 16 residues. The trim removed 1 base at V and 6 bases at J, leaving 10 bases unmatched. The V gene's germline CDR1 is SGHRS and CDR2 YFSETQ. CDR3 sequence: CASSLTGTGETDTQYF. As DNA, the CDR3 is TGCGCCAGCAGCTTGACTGGGACAGGCGAGACGGATACGCAGTATTTT.

This chain joins TRBV6-5 and TRBJ1-5; a weak D match, TRBD1 (6 bases). V lost 10 bases and J 3 bases, leaving 16 bases between the germline ends. The CDR3 loop spans 14 amino acids. The V gene's germline CDR1 is MNHEY and CDR2 SVGAGI. The CDR3 DNA is TGTGCCAACTATAAAACAGGGCTCAATCAGCCCCAGCATTTT. Translation gives CANYKTGLNQPQHF.

CDR3 sequence reads: CASSQDEVYEQYF. CDR3 DNA sequence: TGTGCCAGCAGCCAAGACGAGGTATACGAGCAGTACTTC. The chain is built from TRBV14 and TRBJ2-7, with D uncertain. CDR3 size: 13 residues. Germline lookup yields CDR1 SGHDN and CDR2 FVKESK. V lost 0 bases, J lost 4 bases, and 7 bases lay in between. The complete variable domain, with remaining parts taken from reference TRBV14 and TRBJ2-7, reads EAGVTQFPSHSVIEKGQTVTLRCDPISGHDNLYWYRRVMGKEIKFLLHFVKESKQDESGMPNNRFLAERTGGTYSTLKVQPAELEDSGVYFCASSQDEVYEQYFGPGTRLTVT.

The chain links TRBV5-1 to TRBJ2-7, with 8 bases that match TRBD1. Looked up from germline, CDR1 is SGHRS and CDR2 is YFSETQ. The CDR3 has 13 amino acids. V was clipped by 6 bases and J by 2 bases; unmatched bases: 4. DNA of the CDR3: TGCGCCAGCAAACAGGGACAGGCCTACGAGCAGTACTTC. It specifies CASKQGQAYEQYF.

The chain joins TRBV2 to TRBJ2-3, with D hard to call. Trimming took 5 bases from V and 0 from J, leaving 9 bases between them. There are 14 residues in the CDR3. Germline assignment: CDR1 SNHLY and CDR2 FYNNEI. The CDR3 coding sequence is TGTGCCAGCAGTCTGGCGGCTAGCACAGATACGCAGTATTTT. It encodes CASSLAASTDTQYF.

This clone was recorded only once. The genes are TRBV5-4 and TRBJ2-1, with a weak D call TRBD2 (6 bases). The CDR3 extends over 13 amino acids. V was clipped by 4 bases and J by 5 bases, with 10 bases between them. Germline V gene data show CDR1 as SGHNT and CDR2 as YYREEE (reference sequence). The CDR3 loop is CASSAGGDNEQFF. DNA for the CDR3: TGTGCCAGCAGCGCTGGCGGGGACAATGAGCAGTTCTTC.

The V gene is TRBV19, the J gene TRBJ2-7, with TRBD1 matching 9 bases. The germline CDR1 and CDR2 sequences are LNHDA and SQIVND (reference sequence). The CDR3 contains 20 residues. Germline trimming cut 0 bases from V and 2 bases from J; bases unmatched to any gene: 17. Here the CDR3 reads CASSIDMDRGSEGRAYEQYF. The CDR3 DNA reads TGTGCCAGTAGTATAGATATGGACAGGGGATCGGAAGGTCGGGCCTACGAGCAGTACTTC.

V usage is TRBV28 and J usage is TRBJ2-7; weak D call: TRBD2 (5 bases). CDR1 MDHEN and CDR2 SYDVKM come from the germline V gene. The CDR3 spans 12 residues. Trimming took off 8 bases at V and 6 bases at J, with 14 bases between the two ends. CDR3 in DNA: TGTGCCAGCCGAGGGCAAAGGGTCGAGCAGTACTTC. Protein sequence: CASRGQRVEQYF.

The V gene is TRBV4-1, the J gene TRBJ1-4; the match to TRBD1 covers 9 bases. With 0 bases clipped from V and 5 bases from J, the junction kept 4 bases outside the gene matches. CDR1 is MGHRA, CDR2 YSYEKL, per germline. The CDR3 has 16 residues. Here the CDR3 DNA reads TGCGCCAGCAGCCAAGAGGGGGGGACAGGGAATGAAAAACTGTTTTTT. Translation: CASSQEGGTGNEKLFF.